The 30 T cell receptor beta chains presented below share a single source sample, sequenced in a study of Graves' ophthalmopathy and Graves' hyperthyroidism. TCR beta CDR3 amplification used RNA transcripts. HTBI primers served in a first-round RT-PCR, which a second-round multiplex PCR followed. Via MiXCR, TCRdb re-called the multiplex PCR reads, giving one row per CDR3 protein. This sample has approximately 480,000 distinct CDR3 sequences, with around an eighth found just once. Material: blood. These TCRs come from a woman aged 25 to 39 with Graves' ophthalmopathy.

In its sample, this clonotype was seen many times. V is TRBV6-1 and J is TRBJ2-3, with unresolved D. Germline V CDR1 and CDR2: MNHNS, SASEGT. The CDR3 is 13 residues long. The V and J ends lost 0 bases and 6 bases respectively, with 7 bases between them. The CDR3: CASSEAEWDTQYF. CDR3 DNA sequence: TGTGCCAGCAGTGAAGCTGAGTGGGATACGCAGTATTTT.

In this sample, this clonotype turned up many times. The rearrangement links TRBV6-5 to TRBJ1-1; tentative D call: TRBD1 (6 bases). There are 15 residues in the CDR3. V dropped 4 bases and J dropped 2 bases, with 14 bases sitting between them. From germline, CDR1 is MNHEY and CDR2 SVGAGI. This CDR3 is CASSFQSGANTEAFF. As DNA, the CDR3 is TGTGCCAGCAGTTTCCAATCAGGGGCAAACACTGAAGCTTTCTTT.

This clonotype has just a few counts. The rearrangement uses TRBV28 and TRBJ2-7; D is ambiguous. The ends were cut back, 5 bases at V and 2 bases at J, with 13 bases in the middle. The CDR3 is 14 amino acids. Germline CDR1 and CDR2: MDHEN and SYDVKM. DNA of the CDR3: TGTGCCAGCAGTCCCCGCAGCGCCACCTACGAGCAGTACTTC. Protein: CASSPRSATYEQYF.

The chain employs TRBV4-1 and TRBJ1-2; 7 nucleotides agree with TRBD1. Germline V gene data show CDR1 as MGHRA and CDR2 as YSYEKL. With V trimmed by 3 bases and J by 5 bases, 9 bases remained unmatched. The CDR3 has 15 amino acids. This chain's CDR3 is CASSHPPTGMYGYTF. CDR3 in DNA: TGCGCCAGCAGCCACCCACCGACAGGGATGTATGGCTACACCTTC.

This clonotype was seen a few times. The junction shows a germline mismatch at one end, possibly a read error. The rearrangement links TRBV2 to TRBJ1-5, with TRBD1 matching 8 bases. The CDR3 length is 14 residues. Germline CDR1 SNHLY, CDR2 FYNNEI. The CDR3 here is CASSLQGGNQSQHF. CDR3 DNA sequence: TGTGCCAGCAGCTTACAGGGGGGCAATCAGTCCCAGCATTTT.

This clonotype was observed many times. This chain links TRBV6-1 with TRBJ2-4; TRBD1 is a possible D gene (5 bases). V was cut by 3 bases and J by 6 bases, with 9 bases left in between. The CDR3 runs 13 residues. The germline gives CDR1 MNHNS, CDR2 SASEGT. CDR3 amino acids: CASSDRDLNIQYF. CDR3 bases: TGTGCCAGCAGTGACAGGGATTTAAACATTCAGTACTTC.

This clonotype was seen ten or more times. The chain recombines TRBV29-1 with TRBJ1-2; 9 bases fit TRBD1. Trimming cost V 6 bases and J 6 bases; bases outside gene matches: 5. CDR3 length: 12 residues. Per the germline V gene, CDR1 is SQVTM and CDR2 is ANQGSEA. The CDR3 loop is CSVGDREDGYTF. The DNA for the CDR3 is TGCAGCGTGGGGGACAGGGAAGATGGCTACACCTTC. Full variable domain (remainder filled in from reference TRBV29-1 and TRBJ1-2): SAVISQKPSRDICQRGTSLTIQCQVDSQVTMMFWYRQQPGQSLTLIATANQGSEATYESGFVIDKFPISRPNLTFSTLTVSNMSPEDSSIYLCSVGDREDGYTFGSGTRLTVV.

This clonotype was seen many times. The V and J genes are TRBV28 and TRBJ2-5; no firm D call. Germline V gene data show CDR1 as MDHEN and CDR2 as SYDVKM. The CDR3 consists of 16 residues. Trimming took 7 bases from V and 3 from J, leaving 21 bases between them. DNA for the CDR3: TGTGCCAGCACTACGCCCCTCGGAGCCTTTGAAGAGACCCAGTACTTC. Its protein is CASTTPLGAFEETQYF.

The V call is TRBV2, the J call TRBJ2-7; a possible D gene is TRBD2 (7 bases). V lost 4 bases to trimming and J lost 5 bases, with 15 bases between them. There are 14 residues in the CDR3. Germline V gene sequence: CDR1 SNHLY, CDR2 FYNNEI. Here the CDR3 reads CASSAEAGADEQYF. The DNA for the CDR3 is TGTGCCAGCAGTGCGGAGGCGGGGGCGGACGAGCAGTACTTC.

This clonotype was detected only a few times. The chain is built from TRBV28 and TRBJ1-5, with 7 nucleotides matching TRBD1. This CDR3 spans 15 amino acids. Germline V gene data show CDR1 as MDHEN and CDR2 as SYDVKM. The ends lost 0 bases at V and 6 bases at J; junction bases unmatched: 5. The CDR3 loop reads CASSLWRQGVQPQHF. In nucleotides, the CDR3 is TGTGCCAGCAGTTTATGGCGACAGGGTGTTCAGCCCCAGCATTTT.

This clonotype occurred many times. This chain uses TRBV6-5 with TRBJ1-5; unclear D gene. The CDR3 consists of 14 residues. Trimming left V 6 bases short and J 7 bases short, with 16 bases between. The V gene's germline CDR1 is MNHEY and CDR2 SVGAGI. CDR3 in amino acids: CASSPDGGVQPQHF. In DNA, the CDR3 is TGTGCCAGCAGCCCGGACGGCGGGGTCCAGCCCCAGCATTTT.

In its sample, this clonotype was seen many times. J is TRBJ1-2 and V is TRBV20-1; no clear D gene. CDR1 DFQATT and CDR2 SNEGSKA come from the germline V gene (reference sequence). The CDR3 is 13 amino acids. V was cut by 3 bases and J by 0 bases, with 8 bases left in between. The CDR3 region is CSASQGPNYGYTF. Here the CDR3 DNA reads TGCAGTGCTAGCCAAGGTCCTAACTATGGCTACACCTTC.

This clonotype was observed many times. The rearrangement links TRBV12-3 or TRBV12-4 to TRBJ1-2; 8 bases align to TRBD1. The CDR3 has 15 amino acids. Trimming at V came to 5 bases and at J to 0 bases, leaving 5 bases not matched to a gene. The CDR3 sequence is CASSPTGGTNYGYTF. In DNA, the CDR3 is TGTGCCAGCAGTCCCACAGGGGGTACTAACTATGGCTACACCTTC.

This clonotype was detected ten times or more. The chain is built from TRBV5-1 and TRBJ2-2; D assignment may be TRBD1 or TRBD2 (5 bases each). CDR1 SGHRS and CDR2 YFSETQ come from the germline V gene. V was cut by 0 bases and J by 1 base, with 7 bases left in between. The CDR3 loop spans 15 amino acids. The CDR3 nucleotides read TGCGCCAGCAGCTTGGAGGGACGGAACACCGGGGAGCTGTTTTTT. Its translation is CASSLEGRNTGELFF.

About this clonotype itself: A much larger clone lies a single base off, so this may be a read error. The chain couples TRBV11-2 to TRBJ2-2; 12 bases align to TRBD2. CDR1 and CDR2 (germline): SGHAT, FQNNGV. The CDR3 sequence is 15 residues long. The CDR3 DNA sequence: TGTGCCAGCAGCTGGACTAGCGGGGACACCGGGGAGCTGTTGTTT. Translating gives CASSWTSGDTGELLF.

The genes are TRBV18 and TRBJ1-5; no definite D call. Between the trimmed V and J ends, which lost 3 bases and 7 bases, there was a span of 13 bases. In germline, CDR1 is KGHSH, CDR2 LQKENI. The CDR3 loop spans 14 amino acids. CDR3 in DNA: TGTGCCAGCTCACCCAGTGGGGTAGACCAGCCCCAGCATTTT. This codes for CASSPSGVDQPQHF.

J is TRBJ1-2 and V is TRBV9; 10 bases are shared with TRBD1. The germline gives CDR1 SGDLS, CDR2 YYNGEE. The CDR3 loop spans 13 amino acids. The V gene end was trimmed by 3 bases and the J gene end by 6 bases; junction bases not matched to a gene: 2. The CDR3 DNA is TGTGCCAGCAGCGAGGGACAGGGGCATGGCTACACCTTC. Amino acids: CASSEGQGHGYTF.

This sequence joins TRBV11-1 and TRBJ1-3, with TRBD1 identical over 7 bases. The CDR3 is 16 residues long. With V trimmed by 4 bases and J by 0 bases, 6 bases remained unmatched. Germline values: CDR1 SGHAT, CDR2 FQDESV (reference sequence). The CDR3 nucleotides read TGTGCCAGCAGCTCGACTCGGGACAGCTCTGGAAACACCATATATTTT. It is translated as CASSSTRDSSGNTIYF.

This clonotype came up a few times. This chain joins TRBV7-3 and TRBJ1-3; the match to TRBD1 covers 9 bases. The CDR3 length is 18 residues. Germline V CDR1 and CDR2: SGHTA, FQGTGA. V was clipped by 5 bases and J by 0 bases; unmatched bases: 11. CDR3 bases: TGTGCCAGCAGCACAGGACAGGGGCGCGAGGCCTCTGGAAACACCATATATTTT. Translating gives CASSTGQGREASGNTIYF.

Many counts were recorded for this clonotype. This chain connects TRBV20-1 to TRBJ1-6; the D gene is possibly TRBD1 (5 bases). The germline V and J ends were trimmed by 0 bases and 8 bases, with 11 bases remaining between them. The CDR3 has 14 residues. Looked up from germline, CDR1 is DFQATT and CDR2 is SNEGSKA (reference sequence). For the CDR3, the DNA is TGCAGTGCTAGAGATAGAAGGGGAGATTCACCCCTCCACTTT. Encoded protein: CSARDRRGDSPLHF.

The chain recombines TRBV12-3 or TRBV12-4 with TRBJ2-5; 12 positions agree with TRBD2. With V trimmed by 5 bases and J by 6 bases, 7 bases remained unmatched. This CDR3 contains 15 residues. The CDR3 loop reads CASSHETSGSQTQYF. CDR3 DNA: TGTGCCAGCAGTCACGAGACTAGCGGGAGTCAGACCCAGTACTTC.

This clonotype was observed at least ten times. For the CDR3, the DNA is TGTGCCAGCAGTGGACAGAAAAACATTCAGTACTTC. Encoded protein: CASSGQKNIQYF. The chain recombines TRBV2 with TRBJ2-4, with D perhaps TRBD1 (5 bases). Germline lookup yields CDR1 SNHLY and CDR2 FYNNEI. V lost 4 bases and J 4 bases, leaving 5 bases between the germline ends. This CDR3 spans 12 amino acids.

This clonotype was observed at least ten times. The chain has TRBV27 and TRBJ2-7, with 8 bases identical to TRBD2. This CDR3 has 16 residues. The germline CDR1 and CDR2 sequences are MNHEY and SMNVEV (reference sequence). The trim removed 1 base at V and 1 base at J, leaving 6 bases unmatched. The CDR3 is CASSLFASGRSYEQYF. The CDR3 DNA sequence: TGTGCCAGCAGTTTATTTGCTAGCGGGCGATCCTACGAGCAGTACTTC.

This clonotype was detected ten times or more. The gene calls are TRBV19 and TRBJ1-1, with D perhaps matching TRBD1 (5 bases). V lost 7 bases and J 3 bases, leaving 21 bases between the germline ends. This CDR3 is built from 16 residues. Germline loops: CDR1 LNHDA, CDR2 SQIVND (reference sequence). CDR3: CASKMSPGRGYTEAFF. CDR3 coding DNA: TGTGCCAGTAAGATGAGCCCGGGGAGGGGTTACACTGAAGCTTTCTTT.

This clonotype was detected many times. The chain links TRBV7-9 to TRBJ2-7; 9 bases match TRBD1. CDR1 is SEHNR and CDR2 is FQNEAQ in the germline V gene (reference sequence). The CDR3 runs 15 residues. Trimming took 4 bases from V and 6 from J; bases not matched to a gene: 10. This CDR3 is CASSSPGTGPSEQYF. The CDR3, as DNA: TGTGCCAGCAGCTCCCCCGGGACAGGGCCATCCGAGCAGTACTTC.

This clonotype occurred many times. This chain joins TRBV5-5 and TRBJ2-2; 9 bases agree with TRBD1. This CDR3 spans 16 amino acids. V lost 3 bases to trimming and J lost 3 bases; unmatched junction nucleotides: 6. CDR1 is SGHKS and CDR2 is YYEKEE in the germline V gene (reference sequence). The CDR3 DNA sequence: TGTGCCAGCAGCTATATGACAGGGGGAGACACCGGGGAGCTGTTTTTT. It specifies CASSYMTGGDTGELFF.

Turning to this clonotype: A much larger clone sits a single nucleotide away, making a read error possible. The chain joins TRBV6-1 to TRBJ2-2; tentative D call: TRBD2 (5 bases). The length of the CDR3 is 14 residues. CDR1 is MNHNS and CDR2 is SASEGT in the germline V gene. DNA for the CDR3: TGTGCCACCCACCCTGCGAGTTACACCGGGGAGCTGTTGTTT. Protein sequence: CATHPASYTGELLF.

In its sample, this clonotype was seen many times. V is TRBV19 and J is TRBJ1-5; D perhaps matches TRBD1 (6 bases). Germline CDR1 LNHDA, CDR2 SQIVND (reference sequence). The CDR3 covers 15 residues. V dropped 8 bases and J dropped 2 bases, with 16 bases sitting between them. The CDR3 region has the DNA TGTGCCAGTTCTCGGACAGAGATAGGCAATCAGCCCCAGCATTTT. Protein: CASSRTEIGNQPQHF.

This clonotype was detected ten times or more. The CDR3 protein is CASSQGVNQPQHF. The DNA of the CDR3 is TGTGCCAGCAGTCAAGGGGTTAATCAGCCCCAGCATTTT. This chain links TRBV28 with TRBJ1-5; D might be TRBD1 (5 bases). The CDR3 runs to 13 residues. The ends were cut back, 5 bases at V and 4 bases at J, with 9 bases in the middle. CDR1 and CDR2 (germline): MDHEN, SYDVKM.

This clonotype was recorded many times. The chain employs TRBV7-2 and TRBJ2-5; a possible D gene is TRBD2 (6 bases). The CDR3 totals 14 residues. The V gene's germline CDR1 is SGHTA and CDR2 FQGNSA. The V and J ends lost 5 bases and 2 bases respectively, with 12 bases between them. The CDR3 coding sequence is TGTGCCAGCAGCCAAGGAGGGTTACAAGAGACCCAGTACTTC. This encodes CASSQGGLQETQYF. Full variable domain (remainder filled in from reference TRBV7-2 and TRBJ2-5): GAGVSQSPSNKVTEKGKDVELRCDPISGHTALYWYRQSLGQGLEFLIYFQGNSAPDKSGLPSDRFSAERTGGSVSTLTIQRTQQEDSAVYLCASSQGGLQETQYFGPGTRLLVL.